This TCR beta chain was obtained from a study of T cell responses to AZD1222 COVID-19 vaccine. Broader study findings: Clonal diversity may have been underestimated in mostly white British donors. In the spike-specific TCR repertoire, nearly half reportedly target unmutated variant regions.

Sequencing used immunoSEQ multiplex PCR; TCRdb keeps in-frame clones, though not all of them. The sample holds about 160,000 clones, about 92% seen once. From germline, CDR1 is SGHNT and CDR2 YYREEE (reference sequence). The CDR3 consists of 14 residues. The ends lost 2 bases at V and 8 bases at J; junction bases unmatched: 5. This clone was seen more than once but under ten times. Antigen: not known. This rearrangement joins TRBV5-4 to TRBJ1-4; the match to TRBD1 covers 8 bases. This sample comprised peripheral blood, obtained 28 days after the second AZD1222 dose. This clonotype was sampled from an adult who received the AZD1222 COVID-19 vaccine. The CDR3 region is CASSFGQGGEKLFF. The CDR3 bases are TGTGCCAGCAGCTTCGGACAGGGCGGCGAAAAACTGTTTTTT.